This TCR beta chain originates from a study of graft-versus-host responses after intestinal transplantation. Only a few counts were recorded for this clone. Libraries were prepared by immunoSEQ multiplex PCR; TCRdb keeps only in-frame clonotypes and omits some of them. The table records roughly 6,000 clones, 83% of them present only once. Intraepithelial and lamina propria lymphocytes were isolated from graft specimens. The CDR3 consists of 16 residues. Sample: ileum tissue, taken nearly 310 days after intestinal transplant. The sequence was collected from a human patient who received an intestinal transplant, so some T cells may come from the graft donor. The chain carries TRBV21-1 and TRBJ2-7; no check of the table's D call, TRBD2, against the DNA was made. TRBV21-1 is a documented pseudogene. The CDR3: CASRWGLAQYFYEQYF. CDR3 nucleotides: TGTGCCAGCAGGTGGGGACTAGCGCAATATTTCTACGAGCAGTACTTC.